This T cell receptor (beta chain) was captured by sequencing in a study of T cell responses to AZD1222 COVID-19 vaccine. General study results and limits: Dominant CD4 TCR responses targeted spike regions 160-218 and 743-854.

Germline CDR1 is GTSNPN and CDR2 is SVGIG (reference sequence). The CDR3 is made up of 17 amino acids. The J segment lost 8 bases and the V segment lost 1 base, leaving 14 bases of the junction unmatched. Profiling relied on immunoSEQ multiplex PCR, and the TCRdb table lists in-frame clones only, not all of them. The table has nearly 110,000 clones, around nine tenths seen once. This clone was counted only a few times. Its antigen is undetermined. The sequences come from peripheral blood, collected 28 days after the second AZD1222 dose. This TCR was sampled from an adult who received the AZD1222 COVID-19 vaccine. The chain couples TRBV30 to TRBJ1-2; the match to TRBD1 covers 12 bases. The CDR3 reads CAWSASPGQGAVGGYTF. CDR3 sequence (DNA): TGTGCCTGGAGTGCTTCTCCGGGACAGGGGGCTGTAGGAGGCTACACCTTC.